This passage covers 20 T cell receptor beta chains from one sample sequenced in a study of blood T cell repertoires in COVID-19. The assay was immunoSEQ multiplex PCR, and TCRdb's table has in-frame clones only and misses some. The data hold about 170,000 clones, with 84% observed a single time. What was sequenced was PBMCs or T cells enriched from blood (not recorded which). The receptors originated from a man aged 50 or older who had recovered from COVID-19.

This clone was seen once. The chain couples TRBV5-1 to TRBJ1-6, with TRBD1 matching over 8 bases. This CDR3 region has 15 residues. The junction had 3 bases not matched to a gene; V was cut back by 0 bases and J by 7 bases. Germline CDR1 SGHRS, CDR2 YFSETQ. CDR3 DNA sequence: TGCGCCAGCAGCTTGGCAGGGGGCTGGAATTCACCCCTCCACTTT. This gives the protein CASSLAGGWNSPLHF.

This clone was seen a handful of times. This CDR3 reads CASSKETVSSYNEQFF. Written as DNA, the CDR3 is TGTGCCAGCAGCAAAGAGACAGTGAGCTCCTACAATGAGCAGTTCTTC. The chain carries TRBV21-1 and TRBJ2-1; the table's TRBD1 call for D was not verified on the DNA. TRBV21-1 is flagged as a pseudogene. This CDR3 contains 16 residues.

The J gene is TRBJ2-3, the V gene TRBV10-2; 7 bases align to TRBD1. Germline V CDR1 and CDR2: WSHSY, SAAADI. CDR3 length: 15 amino acids. V shed 7 bases and J 3 bases; nucleotides not matched to a gene: 10. The CDR3 loop reads CASTLTGTWTDTQYF. The CDR3 bases are TGCGCCAGCACTCTGACAGGGACGTGGACAGATACGCAGTATTTT.

The rearrangement joins TRBV12-3 or TRBV12-4 to TRBJ2-3; D gene uncertain. The CDR3 is 12 amino acids. With 6 bases removed from V and 0 bases from J, the gap between germline ends came to 4 bases. The DNA of the CDR3 is TGTGCCAGCAGCTATAGCACAGATACGCAGTATTTT. Protein: CASSYSTDTQYF.

The J gene is TRBJ1-1, the V gene TRBV5-6, with D possibly TRBD1 on 5 matching bases. This CDR3 spans 15 amino acids. V lost 2 bases and J lost 1, with 12 bases in between. Looked up from germline, CDR1 is SGHDT and CDR2 is YYEEEE. CDR3: CASSLGGGPNTEAFF. The CDR3, as DNA: TGTGCCAGCAGCTTAGGCGGGGGTCCGAACACTGAAGCTTTCTTT.

This rearrangement joins TRBV21-1 to TRBJ1-2; the table assigns TRBD1, which was not confirmed against the DNA. TRBV21-1 is a documented pseudogene. The CDR3 totals 15 residues. The CDR3 DNA reads TGTGCCAGCAGCAAAGGGGGTTGGGGACAGGACGGCTACACCTTC. Encoded protein: CASSKGGWGQDGYTF.

The chain combines TRBV6-5 with TRBJ1-1; D is unclear. The ends were cut back, 11 bases at V and 0 bases at J, with 16 bases in the middle. The CDR3 is 14 amino acids. CDR1 MNHEY and CDR2 SVGAGI come from the germline V gene. The CDR3 here is CASQLRFMNTEAFF. The CDR3 DNA reads as TGTGCCTCACAACTCAGGTTTATGAACACTGAAGCTTTCTTT.

This chain links TRBV19 with TRBJ1-1; tentatively, D is TRBD1 (6 bases). Trimming pared 2 bases from V and 0 bases from J, leaving 7 bases between. The CDR3 is made up of 14 amino acids. Germline V CDR1 and CDR2: LNHDA, SQIVND (reference sequence). CDR3 DNA: TGTGCCAGTAGTATAACAGGGTTGAACACTGAAGCTTTCTTT. Residues: CASSITGLNTEAFF.

The rearrangement uses TRBV9 and TRBJ2-1, with D possibly TRBD2 on 6 matching bases. Trimming took 0 bases from V and 0 from J, leaving 10 bases between them. CDR3 length: 16 residues. The V gene's germline CDR1 is SGDLS and CDR2 YYNGEE. CDR3 region: CASSVVGTGSYNEQFF. The DNA of the CDR3 is TGTGCCAGCAGCGTAGTTGGGACTGGCTCCTACAATGAGCAGTTCTTC.

The chain joins TRBV3-1 (or the pseudogene TRBV3-2) to TRBJ1-2, with D maybe TRBD1 (5 bases). This CDR3 spans 17 amino acids. V lost 1 base and J lost 4, with 19 bases in between. Germline V gives CDR1 LGHDT, CDR2 YNNKEL (reference sequence). In DNA, the CDR3 is TGTGCCAGCAGCCAAGGCTGGGGCGAGGCCGGTAGCTATGGCTACACCTTC. Protein: CASSQGWGEAGSYGYTF.

V and J are TRBV7-6 and TRBJ1-2, with D possibly being TRBD1 (5 bases). The V and J ends lost 1 base and 8 bases respectively, with 20 bases between them. The CDR3 is made up of 16 amino acids. Germline CDR1 SGHVS, CDR2 FNYEAQ. The CDR3: CASSLESGPPYIGYTF. CDR3 nucleotides: TGTGCCAGCAGCTTAGAATCAGGGCCGCCGTATATAGGCTACACCTTC.

The J gene is TRBJ1-2, the V gene TRBV3-1 (or the pseudogene TRBV3-2), with D unclear. The CDR3 consists of 13 residues. CDR1 LGHDT and CDR2 YNNKEL come from the germline V gene (reference sequence). Trimming removed 1 base from V and 13 bases from J, with 16 bases in between. In DNA, the CDR3 is TGTGCCAGCAGCCAAGGCAAGGGAGGCAGCATCACCTTC. Protein product: CASSQGKGGSITF.

This chain connects TRBV30 to TRBJ2-7; D remains unclear. Germline assignment: CDR1 GTSNPN and CDR2 SVGIG (reference sequence). The CDR3 runs to 12 residues. Trimming pared 0 bases from V and 4 bases from J, leaving 7 bases between. The CDR3 bases are TGTGCCTGGAGTGTACGAGGATACGAGCAGTACTTC. This gives the protein CAWSVRGYEQYF.

The V and J genes are TRBV4-3 and TRBJ1-5; TRBD1 might be the D (6 bases). Trimming shortened V by 0 bases and J by 6 bases, and 12 bases separated the two germline ends. This CDR3 comprises 15 residues. The germline V gene encodes CDR1 LGHNA and CDR2 YSLEER. The CDR3 DNA sequence: TGCGCCAGCAGCCAAGATAGCCAGGGGAGTCAGCCCCAGCATTTT. Its protein product is CASSQDSQGSQPQHF.

This rearrangement joins TRBV28 to TRBJ1-5; 9 bases agree with TRBD1. Losses at the gene ends were 6 bases for V and 7 bases for J; bases not matched to a gene: 7. CDR1 is MDHEN and CDR2 is SYDVKM in the germline V gene. The CDR3 sequence is 14 residues long. The CDR3 nucleotides are TGTGCCAGCAGAAGAACAGGGGGCAGGCAGCCCCAGCATTTT. Its protein is CASRRTGGRQPQHF.

This clone occurred a few times. The chain employs TRBV9 and TRBJ1-2; 12 bases align to TRBD1. Germline V gene sequence: CDR1 SGDLS, CDR2 YYNGEE. Losses at the gene ends were 2 bases for V and 8 bases for J; bases not matched to a gene: 7. This CDR3 comprises 15 residues. Written as DNA, the CDR3 is TGTGCCAGCAGCGTGGAGGGACAGGGGGCGAGGGGCTACACCTTC. It yields the protein CASSVEGQGARGYTF.

The chain uses TRBV9 and TRBJ1-3, with D unresolved. Between the trimmed V and J ends, which lost 5 bases and 0 bases, there was a span of 12 bases. Germline lookup yields CDR1 SGDLS and CDR2 YYNGEE. The CDR3 runs 15 residues. CDR3 nucleotide sequence: TGTGCCAGCAGTCCCGCACAGTCCTCTGGAAACACCATATATTTT. Its protein product is CASSPAQSSGNTIYF.

The chain has TRBV7-2 and TRBJ2-7; possible D gene TRBD2, 5 bases. From germline, CDR1 is SGHTA and CDR2 FQGNSA. V dropped 2 bases and J dropped 0 bases, with 8 bases sitting between them. The CDR3 runs 14 residues. Here the CDR3 DNA reads TGTGCCAGCAGCTTATCGCGGGTCTCCTACGAGCAGTACTTC. Residues: CASSLSRVSYEQYF. The variable domain in full, completed from reference TRBV7-2 and TRBJ2-7, reads GAGVSQSPSNKVTEKGKDVELRCDPISGHTALYWYRQSLGQGLEFLIYFQGNSAPDKSGLPSDRFSAERTGGSVSTLTIQRTQQEDSAVYLCASSLSRVSYEQYFGPGTRLTVT.

The rearrangement links TRBV18 to TRBJ1-1; D call uncertain. The CDR3 is 14 residues long. Germline CDR1 and CDR2: KGHSH and LQKENI. Trimming removed 6 bases at V and 1 base at J, with 12 bases between. The CDR3: CASSPRRSNTEAFF. For the CDR3, the DNA is TGTGCCAGCTCCCCCAGGCGATCGAACACTGAAGCTTTCTTT.

V usage is TRBV28 and J usage is TRBJ2-7, with TRBD2 as a possible D gene (5 bases). Germline CDR1 reads MDHEN; CDR2 reads SYDVKM. The CDR3 has 15 residues. The ends were cut back, 1 base at V and 0 bases at J, with 10 bases in the middle. CDR3 sequence: CASSLSGMRSYEQYF. CDR3 sequence (DNA): TGTGCCAGCAGTTTATCCGGGATGCGCTCCTACGAGCAGTACTTC.